This T cell receptor (beta chain) appears in the sequencing data of a study of OX40 agonist ivuxolimab in advanced cancers. Study outcomes and limitations: Average numbers of expanded clones were greater in CD8+ T cells than in CD4+.

V was cut by 5 bases and J by 5 bases, with 8 bases left in between. The V gene's germline CDR1 is SGHRS and CDR2 YFSETQ. The CDR3 has 13 residues. TCRdb's table, derived via immunoSEQ multiplex PCR, lists solely in-frame clones and lacks some. The repertoire holds tens of thousands of clones, approximately 85% seen once, with around 2.3% in the top ten. As regards this clone: No antigen is known for it.

Sequencing was performed on CD4+ or CD8+ T cells sorted from blood, taken in a trial of the OX40 agonist ivuxolimab. The chain recombines TRBV5-1 with TRBJ1-6; no reliable D call. The TCR was taken from an adult with an advanced solid tumor such as melanoma, head and neck, liver or kidney cancer. The DNA of the CDR3 is TGCGCCAGCAGAAGAGGAAATAATTCACCCCTCCACTTT. Translation gives CASRRGNNSPLHF.